This T cell receptor beta chain was recovered during a study of blood T cell repertoires in COVID-19. Per germline, CDR1 KGHDR and CDR2 SFDVKD. The CDR3 length is 15 residues. V was clipped by 4 bases and J by 8 bases; unmatched bases: 6. Original data processing: From reference gene primer amplification, estimates of nucleated cell counts were derived. The data were produced by immunoSEQ multiplex PCR, yet TCRdb's version contains in-frame clones alone and is incomplete. V, J and clone size were drawn from that table, and D and trimming were deduced from the DNA. The profile shows 310,000 or so clones, approximately 85% of them singletons.

The TCR originated in a woman in her fifties or sixties with acute or convalescent COVID-19. Sequencing was done on a sample of peripheral blood. The chain couples TRBV24-1 to TRBJ1-4, with 10 bases matching TRBD1. The CDR3 reads CATSDTTGGEEKLFF. The CDR3 coding sequence is TGTGCCACCAGTGACACGACAGGGGGCGAGGAAAAACTGTTTTTT.